Listed here are 28 T cell receptor beta chains from one sample, sequenced in a study of yellow fever vaccine responses in identical twins. TCRdb reanalysed the RT-PCR reads using MiXCR and keeps one entry per CDR3 protein. Here the sample spans 4,500 to 7,000 distinct CDR3 sequences, 50% to 75% being singletons. The sample in question was T cells from blood (PBMCs), unsorted or a sorted subset (not recorded which), obtained before or after yellow fever vaccination (not recorded which). Receptors originate from a woman younger than 35 who received the yellow fever vaccine.

The V call is TRBV30, the J call TRBJ2-1; 10 bases map to TRBD1. V lost 2 bases and J lost 9; bases outside the gene matches: 4. Germline values: CDR1 GTSNPN, CDR2 SVGIG (reference sequence). The CDR3 sequence is 13 residues long. The CDR3: CAWSPGQGFEQFF. The CDR3 DNA sequence: TGTGCCTGGAGTCCGGGACAGGGGTTTGAGCAGTTCTTC.

The rearrangement joins TRBV2 to TRBJ2-1; 10 bases are a match to TRBD2. The CDR3 is 15 residues long. Germline CDR1 SNHLY, CDR2 FYNNEI. J was trimmed by 7 bases and V by 3 bases; bases with no gene match: 6. CDR3 DNA sequence: TGTGCCAGCAGTGAGCTAGCGGGGGCTGTGAATGAGCAGTTCTTC. It codes for CASSELAGAVNEQFF.

V and J are TRBV3-1 and TRBJ1-2; D is ambiguous. Trimming stripped 4 bases from V and 8 bases from J, with 8 bases between. Germline V lookup: CDR1 LGHDT, CDR2 YNNKEL (reference sequence). The CDR3 contains 11 residues. The CDR3 nucleotides are TGTGCCAGCAGCCGCTCTGAGGGCTACACCTTC. Protein sequence: CASSRSEGYTF.

The V gene is TRBV29-1, the J gene TRBJ1-1, with D possibly TRBD1 on 5 matching bases. The germline gives CDR1 SQVTM, CDR2 ANQGSEA. Trimming took off 1 base at V and 0 bases at J, with 21 bases between the two ends. The CDR3 has 18 amino acids. DNA for the CDR3: TGCAGCGTTGAAGGCAGTTGGCAGGGCGGGGGAATGAACACTGAAGCTTTCTTT. Amino acids: CSVEGSWQGGGMNTEAFF.

J is TRBJ1-2 and V is TRBV27; no reliable D call. CDR1 MNHEY and CDR2 SMNVEV come from the germline V gene (reference sequence). V dropped 1 base and J dropped 7 bases, with 16 bases sitting between them. The CDR3 is made up of 15 amino acids. The CDR3 DNA reads as TGTGCCAGCAGTTTATTAAGCTTCGGCGGGTCTGGCTACACCTTC. Amino acids: CASSLLSFGGSGYTF.

The V gene is TRBV29-1, the J gene TRBJ2-2; the D gene could be TRBD1 or TRBD2 (6 bases each). This CDR3 contains 14 residues. Germline CDR1 is SQVTM and CDR2 is ANQGSEA. Trimming removed 4 bases from V and 6 bases from J, with 15 bases in between. The CDR3 DNA reads as TGCAGCGTTGTAGACCCGGGGGCCCCCGGGGAGCTGTTTTTT. The encoded protein is CSVVDPGAPGELFF.

The chain employs TRBV15 and TRBJ2-1; D is possibly TRBD2 (6 bases). Germline lookup yields CDR1 LNHNV and CDR2 YYDKDF (reference sequence). V was cut by 0 bases and J by 10 bases, with 13 bases left in between. The CDR3 is 14 amino acids. Here the CDR3 reads CATSRDQEGLEQFF. The CDR3 DNA reads TGTGCCACCAGCAGAGATCAGGAGGGTTTGGAGCAGTTCTTC. Full variable domain (rest looked up from reference TRBV15 and TRBJ2-1): DAMVIQNPRYQVTQFGKPVTLSCSQTLNHNVMYWYQQKSSQAPKLLFHYYDKDFNNEADTPDNFQSRRPNTSFCFLDIRSPGLGDTAMYLCATSRDQEGLEQFFGPGTRLTVL.

The genes are TRBV18 and TRBJ1-5, with 7 bases lining up with TRBD1. CDR1 and CDR2 from the germline V gene are KGHSH and LQKENI. Trimming at V came to 3 bases and at J to 5 bases, leaving 4 bases not matched to a gene. The CDR3 spans 14 residues. The CDR3 loop reads CASSPGTAYQPQHF. CDR3 sequence (DNA): TGTGCCAGCTCACCGGGGACAGCTTATCAGCCCCAGCATTTT. Drawing the rest from reference TRBV18 and TRBJ1-5, the complete variable domain is NAGVMQNPRHLVRRRGQEARLRCSPMKGHSHVYWYRQLPEEGLKFMVYLQKENIIDESGMPKERFSAEFPKEGPSILRIQQVVRGDSAAYFCASSPGTAYQPQHFGDGTRLSIL.

The rearrangement uses TRBV18 and TRBJ2-3; no clear D gene. Germline assignment: CDR1 KGHSH and CDR2 LQKENI. Trimming shortened V by 2 bases and J by 3 bases, and 15 bases separated the two germline ends. The CDR3 has 16 amino acids. CDR3: CASSPLGQDRTDTQYF. In DNA form, the CDR3 reads TGTGCCAGCTCACCATTGGGCCAAGACCGTACAGATACGCAGTATTTT. Using reference TRBV18 and TRBJ2-3 for the parts outside the CDR3, the full variable domain is NAGVMQNPRHLVRRRGQEARLRCSPMKGHSHVYWYRQLPEEGLKFMVYLQKENIIDESGMPKERFSAEFPKEGPSILRIQQVVRGDSAAYFCASSPLGQDRTDTQYFGPGTRLTVL.

The chain links TRBV5-1 to TRBJ2-7; the D gene is possibly TRBD1 (5 bases). The CDR3 length is 12 residues. Trimming pared 0 bases from V and 4 bases from J, leaving 5 bases between. Germline V CDR1 and CDR2: SGHRS, YFSETQ. The CDR3 DNA follows: TGCGCCAGCAGCTTGGAGGGGTACGAGCAGTACTTC. As protein: CASSLEGYEQYF.

The gene calls are TRBV2 and TRBJ1-5; D gene ambiguous. V gave up 3 bases and J gave up 4 bases, with 7 bases separating them. Germline V CDR1 and CDR2: SNHLY, FYNNEI. This CDR3 spans 13 amino acids. In DNA form, the CDR3 reads TGTGCCAGCAGTGAGTCTGGAAATCAGCCCCAGCATTTT. It specifies CASSESGNQPQHF.

This clonotype was seen only once. The gene calls are TRBV19 and TRBJ2-5, with D maybe TRBD2 (5 bases). The CDR3 extends over 12 amino acids. V was shortened by 1 base and J by 5 bases, with 5 bases between the two germline ends. Germline loops: CDR1 LNHDA, CDR2 SQIVND (reference sequence). The CDR3 DNA is TGTGCCAGTAGTATAGGCGGGGAGACCCAGTACTTC. This gives the protein CASSIGGETQYF. The complete variable domain, with remaining parts taken from reference TRBV19 and TRBJ2-5, reads DGGITQSPKYLFRKEGQNVTLSCEQNLNHDAMYWYRQDPGQGLRLIYYSQIVNDFQKGDIAEGYSVSREKKESFPLTVTSAQKNPTAFYLCASSIGGETQYFGPGTRLLVL.

The rearrangement links TRBV29-1 to TRBJ2-1, with D uncertain. This CDR3 has 11 amino acids. Trimming shortened V by 4 bases and J by 10 bases, and 11 bases separated the two germline ends. In germline, CDR1 is SQVTM, CDR2 ANQGSEA. The CDR3 reads CSVGNTNEQFF. The DNA of the CDR3 is TGCAGCGTTGGAAATACAAACGAGCAGTTCTTC.

The chain employs TRBV3-1 and TRBJ2-7; D unclear. The CDR3 runs 11 residues. Trimming took 1 base from V and 6 from J, leaving 4 bases between them. CDR1 is LGHDT, CDR2 YNNKEL, per germline (reference sequence). The CDR3 sequence is CASSQVGEQYF. Written as DNA, the CDR3 is TGTGCCAGCAGCCAAGTTGGCGAGCAGTACTTC.

This chain connects TRBV20-1 to TRBJ2-1, with TRBD2 as a possible D gene (6 bases). The CDR3 is 13 amino acids. The germline V gene has CDR1 DFQATT and CDR2 SNEGSKA (reference sequence). The V end lost 7 bases, the J end lost 4 bases, and 14 bases lay between the germline ends. DNA for the CDR3: TGCAGTGTTGATGCTAGCGAGTACAATGAGCAGTTCTTC. Its translation: CSVDASEYNEQFF.

This chain connects TRBV29-1 to TRBJ2-7; TRBD2 aligns across 8 bases. Germline CDR1 reads SQVTM; CDR2 reads ANQGSEA. There are 12 residues in the CDR3. Trimming removed 5 bases from V and 3 bases from J; junction bases left unmatched: 3. The CDR3 protein is CSVMAGGYEQYF. For the CDR3, the DNA is TGCAGCGTTATGGCGGGAGGCTACGAGCAGTACTTC.

This chain joins TRBV14 and TRBJ1-2; no firm D call. The germline CDR1 and CDR2 sequences are SGHDN and FVKESK. V lost 4 bases and J 0 bases, leaving 12 bases between the germline ends. There are 15 residues in the CDR3. The CDR3 DNA reads TGTGCCAGCAGCCGCTTTAGCCAGGCTAACTATGGCTACACCTTC. Protein product: CASSRFSQANYGYTF. The full variable domain, with the rest looked up from reference TRBV14 and TRBJ1-2, is EAGVTQFPSHSVIEKGQTVTLRCDPISGHDNLYWYRRVMGKEIKFLLHFVKESKQDESGMPNNRFLAERTGGTYSTLKVQPAELEDSGVYFCASSRFSQANYGYTFGSGTRLTVV.

The chain is built from TRBV29-1 and TRBJ2-5; D may be TRBD1 (6 bases). Germline V gives CDR1 SQVTM, CDR2 ANQGSEA. The CDR3 is 13 residues long. The ends were cut back, 4 bases at V and 4 bases at J, with 13 bases in the middle. CDR3 nucleotides: TGCAGCGTTGGAGTCCAGGGGCCAGAGACCCAGTACTTC. Translation: CSVGVQGPETQYF.

This clonotype showed up just a few times. This CDR3 is CASSSLDRNEQFF. CDR3 DNA: TGTGCCAGCAGCTCCCTTGACAGGAATGAGCAGTTCTTC. This rearrangement joins TRBV11-3 to TRBJ2-1, with D possibly being TRBD1 (6 bases). The V end lost 4 bases, the J end lost 7 bases, and 11 bases lay between the germline ends. This CDR3 is 13 amino acids long. Per the germline V gene, CDR1 is SGHNT and CDR2 is YENEEA.

This rearrangement joins TRBV23-1 to TRBJ2-7, with TRBD1 identical over 7 bases. TRBV23-1 is filed as an ORF, its function uncertain. The J segment lost 0 bases and the V segment lost 6 bases, leaving 11 bases of the junction unmatched. The CDR3 contains 16 residues. The CDR3 DNA is TGCGCCAGCAGGCCTTCCGGGACAGTCAACTCCTACGAGCAGTACTTC. It encodes CASRPSGTVNSYEQYF.

The J gene is TRBJ2-1, the V gene TRBV11-2, with 8 bases that match TRBD2. Germline trimming cut 5 bases from V and 1 base from J; bases unmatched to any gene: 4. This CDR3 is built from 15 residues. CDR1 SGHAT and CDR2 FQNNGV come from the germline V gene. The CDR3 protein is CASSRGGLSYNEQFF. The CDR3 DNA is TGTGCCAGCAGCCGGGGGGGTTTATCCTACAATGAGCAGTTCTTC.

The chain combines TRBV5-1 with TRBJ2-7, with 7 bases identical to TRBD2. The ends lost 4 bases at V and 6 bases at J; junction bases unmatched: 10. CDR1 SGHRS and CDR2 YFSETQ come from the germline V gene. The CDR3 loop spans 14 amino acids. The CDR3: CASSPGGGPFEQYF. The CDR3 DNA is TGCGCCAGCAGCCCAGGCGGGGGACCCTTCGAGCAGTACTTC.

This clonotype was counted only a few times. The chain links TRBV19 to TRBJ2-3, with TRBD2 identical over 9 bases. The CDR3 extends over 15 amino acids. The ends lost 3 bases at V and 7 bases at J; junction bases unmatched: 8. Germline lookup yields CDR1 LNHDA and CDR2 SQIVND (reference sequence). The CDR3 loop is CASSIFSSGGNTQYF. The CDR3, as DNA: TGTGCCAGTAGTATTTTTTCCAGCGGGGGGAATACGCAGTATTTT.

The chain uses TRBV11-3 and TRBJ2-1; 12 bases are a match to TRBD2. Per the germline V gene, CDR1 is SGHNT and CDR2 is YENEEA. The V gene end was trimmed by 4 bases and the J gene end by 9 bases; junction bases not matched to a gene: 10. The CDR3 totals 16 residues. The CDR3 bases are TGTGCCAGCAGCTCAGGGCTACTAGCGGGAGGTGGTGAGCAGTTCTTC. It yields the protein CASSSGLLAGGGEQFF. The entire variable domain, with the rest obtained from reference TRBV11-3 and TRBJ2-1, is as follows: EAGVVQSPRYKIIEKKQPVAFWCNPISGHNTLYWYLQNLGQGPELLIRYENEEAVDDSQLPKDRFSAERLKGVDSTLKIQPAELGDSAVYLCASSSGLLAGGGEQFFGPGTRLTVL.

J is TRBJ2-7 and V is TRBV2, with D unresolved. CDR1 is SNHLY, CDR2 FYNNEI, per germline. V was pared by 7 bases and J by 4 bases, with 14 bases between. The CDR3 totals 13 residues. The CDR3 sequence: CASKASYGYEQYF. The CDR3 region has the DNA TGTGCCAGCAAGGCCTCGTACGGGTACGAGCAGTACTTC.

The chain combines TRBV7-9 with TRBJ2-1, with 11 bases aligning to TRBD2. Germline CDR1 reads SEHNR; CDR2 reads FQNEAQ (reference sequence). The CDR3 length is 16 residues. After removal of 4 bases from V and 3 bases from J, the junction contained 5 bases not matched to a gene. CDR3 nucleotides: TGTGCCAGCAGCTCGTACGGGACTAGCGGCTACAATGAGCAGTTCTTC. It is translated as CASSSYGTSGYNEQFF. Complete variable domain (other parts from reference TRBV7-9 and TRBJ2-1): DTGVSQNPRHKITKRGQNVTFRCDPISEHNRLYWYRQTLGQGPEFLTYFQNEAQLEKSRLLSDRFSAERPKGSFSTLEIQRTEQGDSAMYLCASSSYGTSGYNEQFFGPGTRLTVL.

The chain has TRBV7-6 and TRBJ2-2; D is undetermined. Germline V gene lookup returns CDR1 SGHVS and CDR2 FNYEAQ. This CDR3 comprises 14 residues. Trimming stripped 5 bases from V and 1 base from J, with 8 bases between. The CDR3, as DNA: TGTGCCAGCAGCAGTGGGGAGAACACCGGGGAGCTGTTTTTT. This translates into CASSSGENTGELFF. Full variable domain (rest looked up from reference TRBV7-6 and TRBJ2-2): GAGVSQSPRYKVTKRGQDVALRCDPISGHVSLYWYRQALGQGPEFLTYFNYEAQQDKSGLPNDRFSAERPEGSISTLTIQRTEQRDSAMYRCASSSGENTGELFFGEGSRLTVL.

This chain joins TRBV28 and TRBJ2-4; D call uncertain. The CDR3 is 14 amino acids. The ends were cut back, 6 bases at V and 7 bases at J, with 16 bases in the middle. CDR1 and CDR2 from the germline V gene are MDHEN and SYDVKM. The CDR3, as DNA: TGTGCCAGCAGCCTCCCCGCGGTTGTTAACATTCAGTACTTC. Its protein is CASSLPAVVNIQYF.